A single sample is the source of the 18 T cell receptor beta chains below, sequenced in a study of glioma-infiltrating T cells. Using RNA template, CDR3s of TCR alpha and beta were amplified with iRepertoire arm-PCR. TCRdb re-called the multiplex PCR reads with MiXCR, one entry per CDR3 protein. The sample lists around 150,000 distinct CDR3 sequences, around 40% occurring once. The sequenced material came from glioma tissue, nonneoplastic brain tissue, or PBMCs (not recorded which). The source of these receptors is a human donor with low-grade glioma or glioblastoma, undergoing nonglioma brain surgery, or in good health (not recorded which).

The chain is built from TRBV2 and TRBJ1-1; D is uncertain. This CDR3 has 13 amino acids. Deletions cut 4 bases from V and 0 bases from J, with 6 bases between. Germline-derived CDR1 and CDR2 are SNHLY and FYNNEI. The CDR3 here is CASSVGMNTEAFF. DNA for the CDR3: TGTGCCAGCAGTGTTGGGATGAACACTGAAGCTTTCTTT.

This CDR3 reads CSVERSRGGGETQYF. The CDR3 bases are TGCAGCGTTGAAAGGTCCAGGGGGGGAGGGGAGACCCAGTACTTC. V usage is TRBV29-1 and J usage is TRBJ2-5; D tentatively reads TRBD1 or TRBD2 (7 bases each). The V gene's germline CDR1 is SQVTM and CDR2 ANQGSEA. This CDR3 has 15 amino acids. V lost 2 bases, J lost 5 bases, and 18 bases lay in between.

The chain joins TRBV20-1 to TRBJ2-7; 8 bases fit TRBD2. Germline values: CDR1 DFQATT, CDR2 SNEGSKA (reference sequence). J was trimmed by 3 bases and V by 6 bases; bases with no gene match: 10. CDR3 length equals 14 residues. This chain's CDR3 is CSATRVAGGYEQYF. In DNA form, the CDR3 reads TGCAGTGCCACCCGGGTGGCGGGGGGCTACGAGCAGTACTTC.

The J gene is TRBJ2-7, the V gene TRBV6-2 or TRBV6-3; 8 positions agree with TRBD2. Trimming took 0 bases from V and 5 from J; bases not matched to a gene: 9. CDR1 MNHEY and CDR2 SVGEGT come from the germline V gene. There are 16 residues in the CDR3. CDR3 amino acids: CASSYSIPSGGHEQYF. The DNA for the CDR3 is TGTGCCAGCAGTTACTCGATACCCAGCGGGGGTCACGAGCAGTACTTC.

The chain uses TRBV20-1 and TRBJ2-3; possibly TRBD2 for D (6 bases). The CDR3 is made up of 15 amino acids. V was shortened by 1 base and J by 6 bases, with 17 bases between the two germline ends. CDR1 is DFQATT, CDR2 SNEGSKA, per germline (reference sequence). The CDR3 bases are TGCAGTGCTAGAGCTCAGATGGAGGGAATGGATACGCAGTATTTT. Translation gives CSARAQMEGMDTQYF.

This chain links TRBV7-9 with TRBJ2-3; weak D call: TRBD2 (5 bases). CDR1 and CDR2 (germline): SEHNR, FQNEAQ (reference sequence). This CDR3 region has 15 residues. Trimming shortened V by 6 bases and J by 4 bases, and 17 bases separated the two germline ends. This CDR3 is CASRSGIGRSDTQYF. The CDR3 bases are TGTGCCAGCAGGTCCGGGATAGGGCGATCAGATACGCAGTATTTT.

The chain employs TRBV7-9 and TRBJ1-2; D may be TRBD1 (5 bases). The germline V gene has CDR1 SEHNR and CDR2 FQNEAQ (reference sequence). The CDR3 sequence is 13 residues long. V was cut by 1 base and J by 4 bases, with 7 bases left in between. In DNA, the CDR3 is TGTGCCAGCAGCTTAGGGGACCGCTATGGCTACACCTTC. Translation gives CASSLGDRYGYTF.

This chain connects TRBV6-2 or TRBV6-3 to TRBJ1-2; the match to TRBD1 covers 7 bases. Germline V gene data show CDR1 as MNHEY and CDR2 as SVGEGT. This CDR3 has 16 amino acids. The V and J ends lost 2 bases and 4 bases, in that order; junction bases with no gene match: 10. CDR3 in amino acids: CASSYGTGANFYGYTF. The CDR3 coding sequence is TGTGCCAGCAGTTACGGTACAGGGGCAAATTTCTATGGCTACACCTTC.

The chain combines TRBV4-1 with TRBJ2-1, with D perhaps matching TRBD2 (5 bases). Trimming cost V 3 bases and J 7 bases, with 16 bases left between them. Germline CDR1 MGHRA, CDR2 YSYEKL. The CDR3 sequence is 15 residues long. The CDR3 DNA sequence: TGCGCCAGCAGCCATGGAGTGGGAGCTATAAATGAGCAGTTCTTC. Residues: CASSHGVGAINEQFF.

The rearrangement joins TRBV28 to TRBJ1-2; D is ambiguous. V dropped 5 bases and J dropped 5 bases, with 15 bases sitting between them. This CDR3 contains 14 residues. Germline loops: CDR1 MDHEN, CDR2 SYDVKM. DNA of the CDR3: TGTGCCAGCAGTCTGGGCAGCTTTGGGTATGGCTACACCTTC. As protein: CASSLGSFGYGYTF.

This clonotype has at least ten counts. J is TRBJ1-6 and V is TRBV28, with 9 bases fitting TRBD1. V shed 5 bases, J shed 9 bases, and the junction held 11 bases outside the gene matches. The CDR3 length is 16 residues. Germline V gene sequence: CDR1 MDHEN, CDR2 SYDVKM. The CDR3 spells CASSQVQGAQRSPLHF. For the CDR3, the DNA is TGTGCCAGCAGTCAAGTACAGGGGGCGCAGCGTTCACCCCTCCACTTT.

The CDR3 DNA reads as TGTGCCAGCAGCTTAGGGACACGTCGAGCGGAGACCCAGTACTTC. Encoded protein: CASSLGTRRAETQYF. The V call is TRBV7-9, the J call TRBJ2-5, with D tentatively TRBD1 (5 bases). Trimming removed 1 base from V and 5 bases from J, with 14 bases in between. CDR3 length: 15 residues. The germline V gene has CDR1 SEHNR and CDR2 FQNEAQ (reference sequence).

For this clonotype: One junction end disagrees with the germline gene, perhaps due to a read error. This chain links TRBV18 with TRBJ1-1; possible D gene TRBD1, 5 bases. CDR1 KGHSH and CDR2 LQKENI come from the germline V gene. The CDR3 contains 15 residues. The CDR3 spells CASSAFWTADTEAFF. The CDR3 DNA sequence: TGTGCCAGCTCAGCTTTTTGGACGGCGGACACTGAGGCTTTCTTT.

This clonotype was recorded a few times. V is TRBV28 and J is TRBJ2-5; TRBD2 matches 7 bases. The CDR3 is 16 residues long. Germline loops: CDR1 MDHEN, CDR2 SYDVKM. V was clipped by 6 bases and J by 1 base; unmatched bases: 11. In DNA form, the CDR3 reads TGTGCCAGCAGCCAAGGGGTAGCGGGTGGCCAAGAGACCCAGTACTTC. Amino acids: CASSQGVAGGQETQYF.

V usage is TRBV4-1 and J usage is TRBJ1-6; 7 nucleotides agree with TRBD1. J gave up 7 bases and V 3 bases, and 6 bases lay outside the gene matches. The germline gives CDR1 MGHRA, CDR2 YSYEKL. The length of the CDR3 is 15 residues. CDR3 coding DNA: TGCGCCAGCAGCCAGCAAACAGGGGTCAATTCACCCCTCCACTTT. This sequence encodes CASSQQTGVNSPLHF.

This clonotype was picked up a small number of times. CDR3 nucleotides: TGCAGTGCTCTGGGACTCGAAGAGACCCAGTACTTC. Protein sequence: CSALGLEETQYF. The chain joins TRBV20-1 to TRBJ2-5, with D tentatively TRBD2 (6 bases). CDR1 is DFQATT, CDR2 SNEGSKA, per germline (reference sequence). V lost 5 bases and J 3 bases, leaving 10 bases between the germline ends. This CDR3 region has 12 residues.

This clonotype has just a few counts. The chain is built from TRBV20-1 and TRBJ2-5; either TRBD1 or TRBD2 may supply D (6 bases each). The CDR3 spans 14 residues. CDR1 is DFQATT and CDR2 is SNEGSKA in the germline V gene (reference sequence). V was trimmed by 0 bases and J by 4 bases, leaving 12 bases between them. CDR3 residues: CSARDTGAGETQYF. CDR3 DNA: TGCAGTGCTAGAGATACGGGGGCCGGAGAGACCCAGTACTTC.

This clonotype was counted only a few times. The rearrangement joins TRBV2 to TRBJ1-2; D unclear. Trimming removed 0 bases at V and 4 bases at J, with 15 bases between. Germline CDR1 reads SNHLY; CDR2 reads FYNNEI. CDR3 size: 16 residues. CDR3 sequence: CASSEAGFGSSYGYTF. CDR3 in DNA: TGTGCCAGCAGTGAAGCAGGGTTCGGGAGTAGCTATGGCTACACCTTC. Together with reference TRBV2 and TRBJ1-2, the CDR3 gives the full variable domain: EPEVTQTPSHQVTQMGQEVILRCVPISNHLYFYWYRQILGQKVEFLVSFYNNEISEKSEIFDDQFSVERPDGSNFTLKIRSTKLEDSAMYFCASSEAGFGSSYGYTFGSGTRLTVV.